A single sample gave rise to the 27 T cell receptor beta chains below, sequenced in a study of blood T cell repertoires in COVID-19. Method: immunoSEQ multiplex PCR; TCRdb's copy keeps in-frame clones and lacks some. The data contain 80,000 or so clones, 70% to 90% of them singletons. Sequencing used peripheral blood. These receptors all stem from a man in his forties or fifties with COVID-19, enrolled during active disease.

This clone showed up just a few times. This chain uses TRBV27 with TRBJ1-2; the D is unclear. Germline CDR1 MNHEY, CDR2 SMNVEV (reference sequence). The V end was cut by 0 bases, the J end by 1 base, with 9 bases between. The length of the CDR3 is 15 residues. CDR3 protein: CASSLSGSINYGYTF. CDR3 nucleotides: TGTGCCAGCAGTTTATCCGGGTCCATTAACTATGGCTACACCTTC.

The J gene is TRBJ2-5, the V gene TRBV28; TRBD2 is a possible D gene (5 bases). The V gene's germline CDR1 is MDHEN and CDR2 SYDVKM. The CDR3 runs 13 residues. V was pared by 3 bases and J by 5 bases, with 10 bases between. The CDR3 DNA reads as TGTGCCAGCAGTTTGCGAGGGATCGAGACCCAGTACTTC. Residues: CASSLRGIETQYF.

The chain uses TRBV10-3 and TRBJ1-4; 7 bases map to TRBD1. Trimming at V came to 6 bases and at J to 8 bases, leaving 9 bases not matched to a gene. Germline lookup yields CDR1 ENHRY and CDR2 SYGVKD. The CDR3 runs to 14 residues. This CDR3 reads CAISHDRAREKLFF. The CDR3 DNA reads TGTGCCATCAGCCATGACAGGGCACGGGAAAAACTGTTTTTT.

The V gene is TRBV20-1, the J gene TRBJ2-7; 7 bases match TRBD2. Germline V gene lookup returns CDR1 DFQATT and CDR2 SNEGSKA (reference sequence). Losses at the gene ends were 5 bases for V and 5 bases for J; bases not matched to a gene: 3. The CDR3 runs to 11 residues. CDR3 in DNA: TGCAGTGCTGCGGGGGTAGACGAGCAGTACTTC. Translated: CSAAGVDEQYF.

The chain joins TRBV13 to TRBJ1-1, with TRBD1 matching over 8 bases. The CDR3 is 13 residues long. V was pared by 3 bases and J by 11 bases, with 8 bases of the junction left unmatched. Germline loops: CDR1 PRHDT, CDR2 FYEKMQ (reference sequence). The CDR3 region has the DNA TGTGCCAGCAGCTTCGGACAGGGTGGGCGCGCTTTCTTT. Encoded protein: CASSFGQGGRAFF.

The chain is built from TRBV2 and TRBJ1-1; D perhaps matches TRBD1 (5 bases). CDR3 length: 14 residues. Trimming took 4 bases from V and 0 from J, leaving 9 bases between them. Per the germline V gene, CDR1 is SNHLY and CDR2 is FYNNEI. The CDR3 DNA reads as TGTGCCAGCAGTGCGACAGAATTGAACACTGAAGCTTTCTTT. Translated, it gives CASSATELNTEAFF.

V usage is TRBV6-5 and J usage is TRBJ2-7; TRBD1 agrees at 7 bases. Trimming at V came to 2 bases and at J to 1 base, leaving 5 bases not matched to a gene. The CDR3 runs 15 residues. The germline V gene has CDR1 MNHEY and CDR2 SVGAGI. The CDR3 DNA is TGTGCCAGCAGTTACGGCGGCAGGGGGTCCTACGAGCAGTACTTC. Translated, it gives CASSYGGRGSYEQYF.

The chain employs TRBV13 and TRBJ2-1; D may be TRBD2 (6 bases). With 2 bases removed from V and 4 bases from J, the gap between germline ends came to 9 bases. The CDR3 totals 14 residues. Germline V CDR1 and CDR2: PRHDT, FYEKMQ (reference sequence). The CDR3 spells CASSLKGLYNEQFF. The CDR3 DNA reads as TGTGCCAGCAGCTTAAAGGGACTTTACAATGAGCAGTTCTTC.

This clone was seen only once. The gene calls are TRBV2 and TRBJ2-1, with 10 nucleotides matching TRBD1. This CDR3 is built from 14 residues. J gave up 5 bases and V 7 bases, and 5 bases lay outside the gene matches. Germline V gives CDR1 SNHLY, CDR2 FYNNEI. The CDR3 loop reads CASTDRGRDNEQFF. CDR3 nucleotide sequence: TGTGCCAGCACCGACAGGGGGCGGGACAATGAGCAGTTCTTC.

J is TRBJ2-7 and V is TRBV10-3, with D perhaps matching TRBD2 (5 bases). Per germline, CDR1 ENHRY and CDR2 SYGVKD. The CDR3 spans 17 residues. Trimming left V 6 bases short and J 1 base short, with 22 bases between. CDR3 loop: CAISAGVYSGTSYEQYF. DNA for the CDR3: TGTGCCATCAGCGCCGGCGTCTATTCGGGAACTTCCTACGAGCAGTACTTC.

This clone was recorded only once. V usage is TRBV7-2 and J usage is TRBJ1-4; the match to TRBD1 covers 7 bases. V lost 6 bases to trimming and J lost 8 bases; unmatched junction nucleotides: 6. Germline values: CDR1 SGHTA, CDR2 FQGNSA. CDR3 length equals 13 residues. Here the CDR3 reads CASSSTGSEKLFF. The CDR3 coding sequence is TGTGCCAGCAGTTCGACAGGGTCAGAAAAACTGTTTTTT.

The J gene is TRBJ2-3, the V gene TRBV28, with a tentative D call TRBD1 (6 bases). The germline gives CDR1 MDHEN, CDR2 SYDVKM. This CDR3 is 15 amino acids long. Trimming stripped 5 bases from V and 4 bases from J, with 16 bases between. DNA for the CDR3: TGTGCCAGCAGTCCTTACAGGGAAGTCCCAGATACGCAGTATTTT. This translates into CASSPYREVPDTQYF.

The chain employs TRBV28 and TRBJ1-2; possibly TRBD1 for D (5 bases). The germline V gene encodes CDR1 MDHEN and CDR2 SYDVKM. Trimming shortened V by 3 bases and J by 4 bases, and 9 bases separated the two germline ends. The CDR3 runs 13 residues. The DNA of the CDR3 is TGTGCCAGCAGTTTGGAGGGGTTCTATGGCTACACCTTC. Its protein is CASSLEGFYGYTF.

The rearrangement uses TRBV5-1 and TRBJ2-1; a weak D match, TRBD2 (6 bases). V lost 1 base and J 5 bases, leaving 13 bases between the germline ends. This CDR3 is built from 15 residues. Germline CDR1 is SGHRS and CDR2 is YFSETQ. DNA for the CDR3: TGCGCCAGCAGCTTGACACAGGAGGGACACAATGAGCAGTTCTTC. As protein: CASSLTQEGHNEQFF.

The gene calls are TRBV13 and TRBJ1-1; D possibly corresponds to TRBD1 (6 bases). The CDR3 totals 16 residues. Germline V lookup: CDR1 PRHDT, CDR2 FYEKMQ (reference sequence). Trimming left V 6 bases short and J 5 bases short, with 22 bases between. This CDR3 reads CASRHQGGVVRTEAFF. CDR3 DNA: TGTGCCAGCAGACACCAAGGGGGGGTCGTACGTACTGAAGCTTTCTTT.

The chain is built from TRBV5-4 and TRBJ1-5; 8 positions agree with TRBD1. The CDR3 runs to 14 residues. From germline, CDR1 is SGHNT and CDR2 YYREEE (reference sequence). The junction had 4 bases not matched to a gene; V was cut back by 1 base and J by 7 bases. The CDR3: CASSLQGARQPQHF. Written as DNA, the CDR3 is TGTGCCAGCAGCTTGCAGGGGGCACGGCAGCCCCAGCATTTT.

The chain links TRBV19 to TRBJ1-5; a possible D gene is TRBD1 (5 bases). CDR1 and CDR2 (germline): LNHDA, SQIVND (reference sequence). The CDR3 has 15 amino acids. V was pared by 6 bases and J by 1 base, with 13 bases between. The CDR3 DNA sequence: TGTGCCAGTAGAATGACACGGGGGAGCAATCAGCCCCAGCATTTT. Residues: CASRMTRGSNQPQHF. Filled out from reference TRBV19 and TRBJ1-5, the complete variable domain reads DGGITQSPKYLFRKEGQNVTLSCEQNLNHDAMYWYRQDPGQGLRLIYYSQIVNDFQKGDIAEGYSVSREKKESFPLTVTSAQKNPTAFYLCASRMTRGSNQPQHFGDGTRLSIL.

V usage is TRBV2 and J usage is TRBJ2-1; D perhaps matches TRBD2 (5 bases). V was shortened by 7 bases and J by 8 bases, with 24 bases between the two germline ends. CDR1 is SNHLY, CDR2 FYNNEI, per germline. CDR3 length equals 16 residues. The CDR3 here is CASTTRAGLGRDEQFF. Written as DNA, the CDR3 is TGTGCCAGCACGACGAGGGCGGGCCTAGGAAGGGATGAGCAGTTCTTC.

This chain connects TRBV6-5 to TRBJ2-7; 7 bases agree with TRBD1. The V segment lost 8 bases and the J segment 2 bases; nucleotides outside the gene matches: 6. From germline, CDR1 is MNHEY and CDR2 SVGAGI. CDR3 length: 13 amino acids. This chain's CDR3 is CASRQTGPYEQYF. The CDR3 bases are TGTGCCAGCCGTCAGACAGGGCCCTACGAGCAGTACTTC.

The chain carries TRBV9 and TRBJ1-6, with D uncertain. The V end lost 0 bases, the J end lost 5 bases, and 6 bases lay between the germline ends. The CDR3 has 14 amino acids. Germline CDR1 SGDLS, CDR2 YYNGEE. The CDR3 DNA reads as TGTGCCAGCAGCGTAGCCCGAGATAATTCACCCCTCCACTTT. Translation: CASSVARDNSPLHF.

The chain combines TRBV21-1 with TRBJ2-1; the D call TRBD2 from the table was never checked on the DNA. TRBV21-1 is a documented pseudogene. The CDR3 spans 16 residues. DNA for the CDR3: TGTGCCAGCAGCAAAGCAGCGGGAGGGAGGGTCAATGAGCAGTTCTTC. Translating it yields CASSKAAGGRVNEQFF.

Here the CDR3 reads CASSQGVNTEAFF. For the CDR3, the DNA is TGTGCCAGCAGCCAAGGCGTTAACACTGAAGCTTTCTTT. The V gene is TRBV14, the J gene TRBJ1-1, with unresolved D. This CDR3 is built from 13 residues. Trimming cost V 1 base and J 2 bases, with 5 bases left between them. CDR1 and CDR2 from the germline V gene are SGHDN and FVKESK.

The chain joins TRBV5-8 to TRBJ2-1; 9 positions agree with TRBD2. The CDR3 covers 17 residues. Trimming took 2 bases from V and 2 from J; bases not matched to a gene: 8. Germline-derived CDR1 and CDR2 are SGHTS and YDEGEE. The CDR3 nucleotides are TGTGCCAGCAGCTTCTCCGGACTAGCGATAACCTACAATGAGCAGTTCTTC. This codes for CASSFSGLAITYNEQFF.

This clone was seen only once. The rearrangement uses TRBV11-2 and TRBJ2-7; 7 positions agree with TRBD1. The CDR3 spans 14 residues. Unmatched junction bases numbered 3, after V lost 1 base and J lost 3 bases. Germline-derived CDR1 and CDR2 are SGHAT and FQNNGV. CDR3 bases: TGTGCCAGCAGCTTAGGTCAGGGGGTCTACGAGCAGTACTTC. Its protein is CASSLGQGVYEQYF.

The chain carries TRBV19 and TRBJ1-6; D uncertain. This CDR3 is 14 amino acids long. The germline V gene encodes CDR1 LNHDA and CDR2 SQIVND (reference sequence). Trimming pared 6 bases from V and 0 bases from J, leaving 6 bases between. This chain's CDR3 is CASRASSYNSPLHF. CDR3 nucleotides: TGTGCCAGTAGAGCGAGCTCCTATAATTCACCCCTCCACTTT. The full variable domain, rest sourced from reference TRBV19 and TRBJ1-6, is DGGITQSPKYLFRKEGQNVTLSCEQNLNHDAMYWYRQDPGQGLRLIYYSQIVNDFQKGDIAEGYSVSREKKESFPLTVTSAQKNPTAFYLCASRASSYNSPLHFGNGTRLTVT.

CDR3 DNA: TGCGCCAGCAGCCCCGCCAGAGGGGAGGGCTACAATGAGCAGTTCTTC. This codes for CASSPARGEGYNEQFF. J is TRBJ2-1 and V is TRBV4-1; 7 positions match TRBD2. Losses at the gene ends were 4 bases for V and 3 bases for J; bases not matched to a gene: 9. The CDR3 has 16 amino acids. The germline gives CDR1 MGHRA, CDR2 YSYEKL.

This clone was counted a few times. The chain recombines TRBV6-4 with TRBJ2-1; 8 positions match TRBD2. The CDR3 runs to 14 residues. CDR1 and CDR2 from the germline V gene are MRHNA and SNTAGT. Losses at the gene ends were 2 bases for V and 8 bases for J; bases not matched to a gene: 5. CDR3: CASSDGTSSHEQFF. The CDR3 nucleotides are TGTGCCAGCAGTGACGGGACTAGTTCCCATGAGCAGTTCTTC.